Presented here are 11 T cell receptor beta chains from one specimen sequenced in a study of tumor-infiltrating lymphocytes in primary liver carcinoma. Co-extraction of RNA and DNA was performed on roughly 20-33 mg of unsorted bulk tissue. TCR beta cDNA came from around 0.5 ug total RNA, primed with a constant-region primer. The TCR beta library was amplified through three nested multiplex PCR rounds in a modified ARM-PCR procedure. TRBV1-TRBV30 forward primers and a C-beta reverse primer were used in the first two PCR rounds, which each ran for around 10 cycles. One entry per CDR3 protein results from TCRdb running MiXCR on the multiplex PCR reads. The profile shows 50,000 to 60,000 distinct CDR3 sequences, about 78% of them singletons. The specimen sequenced was liver tumor tissue from sampling region 5. The subset denotes: tumor region T5, tumor centre. Source of these receptors: a man in his forties or fifties with primary liver carcinoma and hepatitis B virus infection.

This clonotype was recorded once. A junction boundary mismatches the germline segment, possibly from a read error. The J gene is TRBJ1-2, the V gene TRBV25-1, with 8 positions matching TRBD1. The CDR3 has 14 residues. The germline V gene has CDR1 MGHDK and CDR2 SYGVNS. CDR3 residues: CASIFQGAYYGNTF. The CDR3 region has the DNA TGTGCCAGCATCTTCCAGGGGGCATACTATGGCAACACCTTC.

To note about this clonotype: This may be a read error: a much more frequent sequence differs by one nucleotide. Since the CDR3 does not end with the conserved phenylalanine or tryptophan, this likely comes from a read error. The chain carries TRBV6-6 and TRBJ2-5; no definite D call. From germline, CDR1 is MNHNY and CDR2 SVGAGI (reference sequence). The CDR3 is 11 residues long. CDR3 loop: CASSPQVTQYL. The CDR3 DNA is TGTGCCAGCAGTCCTCAAGTGACCCAGTACCTC.

The rearrangement links TRBV29-1 to TRBJ2-5, with 10 bases identical to TRBD2. Trimming removed 8 bases from V and 8 bases from J; junction bases left unmatched: 17. The V gene's germline CDR1 is SQVTM and CDR2 ANQGSEA. The CDR3 length is 15 residues. CDR3 residues: CSFSLLAGRGGTQYF. The CDR3, as DNA: TGCAGCTTTTCCTTACTAGCGGGAAGGGGAGGTACCCAGTACTTC.

Comment on this clonotype: The missing conserved phenylalanine or tryptophan at the end of this CDR3 makes a read error likely. CDR3 DNA sequence: TGTGCCAGCAGCTTAGAACAGGGGGTCGGGCAGTTCTTA. Translation gives CASSLEQGVGQFL. The chain uses TRBV7-3 and TRBJ2-1; 8 nucleotides align to TRBD1. The CDR3 spans 13 residues. J lost 12 bases, V lost 2 bases, and 6 bases had no gene match. Germline CDR1 is SGHTA and CDR2 is FQGTGA.

The chain couples TRBV6-4 to TRBJ2-1; weak D call: TRBD2 (6 bases). Between the trimmed V and J ends, which lost 8 bases and 15 bases, there was a span of 26 bases. Germline loops: CDR1 MRHNA, CDR2 SNTAGT. This CDR3 comprises 14 residues. The CDR3: CASHLASSYNERFF. CDR3 DNA: TGTGCCAGCCACCTAGCGAGCTCCTACAATGAACGGTTCTTC.

The V call is TRBV29-1, the J call TRBJ1-2; TRBD1 matches 7 bases. V was clipped by 6 bases and J by 10 bases; unmatched bases: 17. Germline lookup yields CDR1 SQVTM and CDR2 ANQGSEA. CDR3 length: 14 amino acids. In DNA form, the CDR3 reads TGCAGCGTCCTCCTTGACAGGGACATGAATGCCTACACCTTC. Amino acid sequence: CSVLLDRDMNAYTF.

As to this clonotype: A read error may produce the germline difference seen at one junction end. The rearrangement uses TRBV11-1 and TRBJ2-7; 7 bases are shared with TRBD1. CDR3 length equals 13 residues. The germline V gene has CDR1 SGHAT and CDR2 FQDESV (reference sequence). CDR3 sequence: CASRGKQFYEQYF. The CDR3 DNA follows: TGCGCCAGCAGGGGGAAGCAATTCTACGAGCAGTACTTC.

Of note for this clonotype: Relative to the germline gene, one junction end is altered; a read error may explain this. The chain has TRBV11-1 and TRBJ2-7, with TRBD1 matching over 7 bases. The CDR3 contains 13 residues. Germline V gives CDR1 SGHAT, CDR2 FQDESV (reference sequence). The CDR3 bases are TGTGCTAGCAGGGGGATGCGATCCTACAAGCAGTACTTC. This translates into CASRGMRSYKQYF.

A note on this clonotype: One junction end does not reproduce the germline sequence, and a read error may be involved. The genes are TRBV5-8 and TRBJ2-1; D gene unclear. Germline CDR1 and CDR2: SGHTS and YDEGEE. The CDR3 contains 13 residues. CDR3 nucleotides: TGTGTCAGCTGCTTGGCCATGAGCAATGAGCAGTTCTTC. It is translated as CVSCLAMSNEQFF.

With regard to this clonotype: An end of the junction does not agree with germline; a read error may underlie this. The chain combines TRBV6-5 with TRBJ1-2; D is unresolved. The CDR3 covers 13 residues. Germline CDR1 is MNHEY and CDR2 is SVGAGI. CDR3 DNA: TGTGCCAGCATCCCACCTGGGAGCCATGGCTACACCTTT. As protein: CASIPPGSHGYTF.

With regard to this clonotype: The junction differs from germline at one of its ends, possibly a read error. The chain uses TRBV28 and TRBJ2-7, with a tentative D call TRBD1 (6 bases). CDR1 and CDR2 (germline): MDHEN, SYDVKM. The CDR3 contains 14 residues. DNA of the CDR3: TGTGCGAGCACTCCTCGACAGGAGTACTACGAGCAGTACTTC. It translates to CASTPRQEYYEQYF.